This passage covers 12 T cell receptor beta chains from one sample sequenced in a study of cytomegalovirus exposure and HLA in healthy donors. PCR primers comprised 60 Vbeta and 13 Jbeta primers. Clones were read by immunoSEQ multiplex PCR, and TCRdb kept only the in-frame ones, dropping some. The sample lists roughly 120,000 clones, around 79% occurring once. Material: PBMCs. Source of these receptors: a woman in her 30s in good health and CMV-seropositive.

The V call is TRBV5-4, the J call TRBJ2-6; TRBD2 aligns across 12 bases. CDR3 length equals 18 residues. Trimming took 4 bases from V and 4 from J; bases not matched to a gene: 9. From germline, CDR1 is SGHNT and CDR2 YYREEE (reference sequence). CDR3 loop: CASSLLAGGPAGANVLTF. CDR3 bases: TGTGCCAGCAGCCTACTAGCGGGGGGACCAGCGGGGGCCAACGTCCTGACTTTC.

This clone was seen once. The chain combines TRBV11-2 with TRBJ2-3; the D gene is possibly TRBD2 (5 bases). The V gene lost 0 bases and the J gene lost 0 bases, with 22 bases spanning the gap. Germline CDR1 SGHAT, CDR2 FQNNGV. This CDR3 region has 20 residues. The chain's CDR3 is CASSLDRSPVARISTDTQYF. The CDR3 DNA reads TGTGCCAGCAGCTTAGACCGCTCCCCGGTAGCGAGGATTAGCACAGATACGCAGTATTTT.

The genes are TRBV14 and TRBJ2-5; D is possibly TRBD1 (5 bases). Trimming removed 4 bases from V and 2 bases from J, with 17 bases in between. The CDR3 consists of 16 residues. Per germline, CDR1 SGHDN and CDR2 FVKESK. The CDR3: CASSRWAGFQQETQYF. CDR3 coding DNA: TGTGCCAGCAGCCGGTGGGCAGGGTTCCAGCAAGAGACCCAGTACTTC.

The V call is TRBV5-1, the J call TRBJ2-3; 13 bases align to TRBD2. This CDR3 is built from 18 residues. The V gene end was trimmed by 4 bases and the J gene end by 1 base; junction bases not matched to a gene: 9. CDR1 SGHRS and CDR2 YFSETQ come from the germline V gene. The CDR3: CASSPGTSGAFGTDTQYF. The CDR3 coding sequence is TGCGCCAGCAGCCCCGGGACTAGCGGGGCGTTCGGCACAGATACGCAGTATTTT.

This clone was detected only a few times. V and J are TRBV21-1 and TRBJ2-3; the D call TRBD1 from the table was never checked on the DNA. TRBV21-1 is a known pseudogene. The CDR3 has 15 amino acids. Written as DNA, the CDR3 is TGTGCCAGCAGCAAAGACAGGGGGGCAACAGATACGCAGTATTTT. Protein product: CASSKDRGATDTQYF.

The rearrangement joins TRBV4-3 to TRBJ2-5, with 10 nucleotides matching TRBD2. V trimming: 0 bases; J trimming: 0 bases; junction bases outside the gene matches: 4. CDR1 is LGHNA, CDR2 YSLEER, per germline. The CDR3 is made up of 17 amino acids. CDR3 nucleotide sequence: TGCGCCAGCAGCCAAGACTTTAGCGGGGGGCACCAAGAGACCCAGTACTTC. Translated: CASSQDFSGGHQETQYF.

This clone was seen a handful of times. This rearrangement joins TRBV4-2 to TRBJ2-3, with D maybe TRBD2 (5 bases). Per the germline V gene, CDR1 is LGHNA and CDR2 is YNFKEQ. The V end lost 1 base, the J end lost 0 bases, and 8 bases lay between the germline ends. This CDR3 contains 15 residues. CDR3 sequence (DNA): TGTGCCAGCAGCCAAGGAGCGGCTAGCACAGATACGCAGTATTTT. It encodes CASSQGAASTDTQYF.

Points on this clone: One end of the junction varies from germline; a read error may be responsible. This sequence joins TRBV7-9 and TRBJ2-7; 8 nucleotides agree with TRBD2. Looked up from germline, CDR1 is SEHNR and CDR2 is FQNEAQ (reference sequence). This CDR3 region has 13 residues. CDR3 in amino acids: CSSIRSAGEEQYF. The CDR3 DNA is TGTTCCAGCATTCGTTCAGCGGGGGAAGAGCAGTACTTC.

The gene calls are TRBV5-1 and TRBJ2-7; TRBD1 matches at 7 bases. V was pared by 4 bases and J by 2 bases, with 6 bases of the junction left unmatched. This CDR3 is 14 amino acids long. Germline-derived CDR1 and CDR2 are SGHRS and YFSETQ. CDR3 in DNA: TGCGCCAGCAGCCCCGGGACAGTTACCTACGAGCAGTACTTC. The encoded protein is CASSPGTVTYEQYF.

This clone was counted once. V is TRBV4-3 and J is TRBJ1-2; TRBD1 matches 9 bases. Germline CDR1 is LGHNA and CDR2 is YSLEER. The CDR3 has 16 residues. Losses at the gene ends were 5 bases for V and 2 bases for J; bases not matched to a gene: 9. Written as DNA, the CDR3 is TGCGCCAGCAGCAAAGGACCGACAGGGGGAAACTATGGCTACACCTTC. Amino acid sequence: CASSKGPTGGNYGYTF.

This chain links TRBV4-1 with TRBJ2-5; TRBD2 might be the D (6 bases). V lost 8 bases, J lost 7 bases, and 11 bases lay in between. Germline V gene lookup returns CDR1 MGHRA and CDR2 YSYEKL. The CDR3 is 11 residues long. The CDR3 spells CASGAEGTQYF. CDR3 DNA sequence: TGCGCCAGCGGAGCGGAGGGGACCCAGTACTTC.

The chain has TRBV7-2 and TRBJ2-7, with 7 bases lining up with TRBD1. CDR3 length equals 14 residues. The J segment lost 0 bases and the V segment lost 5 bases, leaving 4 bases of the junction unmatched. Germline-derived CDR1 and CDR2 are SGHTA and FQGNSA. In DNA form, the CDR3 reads TGTGCCAGCAGCCAACAGGGGACCTCCTACGAGCAGTACTTC. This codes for CASSQQGTSYEQYF.